This T cell receptor beta chain is drawn from a study of cytotoxic CD8 clonotypes in ibrutinib-treated CLL. Some clones are missing from TCRdb's copy, which holds only in-frame ones; the method was immunoSEQ multiplex PCR. The sample lists 20,000 to 30,000 clones, approximately 71% seen once, with about half in the top ten. This clone was seen a single time. Trimming cost V 3 bases and J 6 bases, with 19 bases left between them. Germline V CDR1 and CDR2: SGDLS, YYNGEE. The CDR3 totals 16 residues. The material sequenced was PBMCs, taken after 12 months of ibrutinib treatment. V usage is TRBV9 and J usage is TRBJ2-1; maybe TRBD1 (5 bases). This TCR was sampled from a human donor with chronic lymphocytic leukemia. The CDR3 DNA reads as TGTGCCAGCAGCGCCCTAAGGGGCTCCCAAAGCAATGAGCAGTTCTTC. Its translation is CASSALRGSQSNEQFF. Full variable domain (remainder filled in from reference TRBV9 and TRBJ2-1): DSGVTQTPKHLITATGQRVTLRCSPRSGDLSVYWYQQSLDQGLQFLIQYYNGEERAKGNILERFSAQQFPDLHSELNLSSLELGDSALYFCASSALRGSQSNEQFFGPGTRLTVL.